A selection of T cell receptor beta chains follows, all from one sample in a study of cytomegalovirus exposure and HLA in healthy donors. The assay was immunoSEQ multiplex PCR, and TCRdb's table has in-frame clones only and misses some. The sample contains 100,000 to 120,000 clones, over 65% of which appear only once. Specimen: PBMCs. These receptors originate from a woman aged 40 to 50 in good health and CMV-seropositive. The CDR3 runs from the conserved cysteine through the conserved F or W. D genes are given only for firm matches. Some rows have no size entry. The others give once, few or many, or a class for an expanded clone.

>TRBJ2-1|-|-|TRBV5-1
CASSFRGKSSYNEQFF
TGCGCCAGCAGCTTCCGGGGGAAAAGCTCCTACAATGAGCAGTTCTTC
>TRBJ2-4|-|TRBD2|TRBV5-1
CATTSSGSIGNIQYF
TGCGCCACCACGTCAAGCGGGAGTATAGGAAACATTCAGTACTTC
>TRBJ2-2|-|TRBD1|TRBV7-2
CASSLGQGNTGELFF
TGTGCCAGCAGCTTAGGACAGGGCAACACCGGGGAGCTGTTTTTT
>TRBJ1-2|-|TRBD1|TRBV25-1
CASSDPGTGNYGYTF
TGTGCCAGCAGTGACCCCGGGACAGGGAACTATGGCTACACCTTC
>TRBJ2-1|-|TRBD1|TRBV10-3
CAISGAGGAYNEQFF
TGTGCCATCAGTGGGGCAGGGGGCGCCTACAATGAGCAGTTCTTC
>TRBJ2-7|-|TRBD2|TRBV5-1
CASSFKSGLERAYGRGYEQYF
TGCGCCAGCAGCTTTAAGTCCGGTTTGGAGCGGGCCTACGGGAGGGGCTACGAGCAGTACTTC
>TRBJ1-2|-|TRBD1|TRBV28
CASREWFDRASRDGYTF
TGTGCCAGCCGGGAGTGGTTCGACAGGGCCTCCCGAGATGGCTACACCTTC
>TRBJ1-1|-|TRBD1|TRBV18
CASSRPGTGAKAFF
TGTGCCAGCTCACGCCCCGGGACAGGGGCCAAAGCTTTCTTT
>TRBJ1-1|-|TRBD1|TRBV7-9
CASSRRGQVLNTEAFF
TGTGCCAGCAGCCGCAGGGGGCAGGTCTTGAACACTGAAGCTTTCTTT
>TRBJ1-4|-|-|TRBV6-1
CASSEIRPGHRNEKLFF
TGTGCCAGCAGTGAAATAAGGCCGGGACATCGCAATGAAAAACTGTTTTTT
>TRBJ2-5|-|-|TRBV27
CASSTRGAAETQYF
TGTGCCAGCAGTACCCGGGGGGCAGCGGAGACCCAGTACTTC
>TRBJ2-3|-|TRBD2|TRBV7-9
CSSSPSLLTSGGRDTQYF
TGTTCCAGCAGCCCCTCACTCCTCACTAGCGGGGGAAGGGATACGCAGTATTTT
>TRBJ2-3|-|-|TRBV7-9
CASSHQRLDLTDTQYF
TGTGCCAGCAGCCACCAGCGGTTGGATCTCACAGATACGCAGTATTTT
>TRBJ1-3|-|-|TRBV15
CATSRDRGILSSGNTIYF
TGTGCCACCAGCAGAGATCGCGGCATTTTAAGCTCTGGAAACACCATATATTTT
>TRBJ2-7|-|-|TRBV7-9
CASSFGTQGREQYF
TGTGCCAGCAGCTTTGGAACCCAGGGGCGAGAGCAGTACTTC
>TRBJ1-5|-|-|TRBV6-5
CASSYNREQPQHF
TGTGCCAGCAGTTACAACCGGGAGCAGCCCCAGCATTTT
>TRBJ1-3|-|-|TRBV28
CASSFPLRGSGNTIYF
TGTGCCAGCAGTTTTCCTCTGCGAGGCTCTGGAAACACCATATATTTT
>TRBJ1-5|-|-|TRBV5-4
CASSFCRVNQPQHF
TGTGCCAGCAGCTTTTGCAGGGTTAATCAGCCCCAGCATTTT
>TRBJ1-1|-|-|TRBV2
CASKGQRQGEAFF
TGTGCCAGCAAGGGGCAGCGCCAGGGTGAAGCTTTCTTT
>TRBJ2-3|-|-|TRBV7-8
CASTDRHDYNTQYF
TGTGCCAGCACCGATCGCCACGACTACAATACGCAGTATTTT
>TRBJ2-3|-|TRBD2|TRBV5-1
CASSWGDYTDTQYF
TGCGCCAGCAGCTGGGGGGACTACACAGATACGCAGTATTTT
>TRBJ1-1|few|-|TRBV19
CASSGGARGTEAFF
TGTGCCAGTAGTGGAGGGGCTAGGGGCACTGAAGCTTTCTTT
>TRBJ1-2|-|-|TRBV25-1
CASSDLGQRGYTF
TGTGCCAGCAGTGACCTGGGGCAGCGTGGCTACACCTTC
>TRBJ1-6|-|-|TRBV5-4
CASSTTGSNSPLHF
TGTGCCAGCAGCACGACCGGGAGTAATTCACCCCTCCACTTT
>TRBJ2-7|-|TRBD1|TRBV25-1
CASRSGTGGAYEQYF
TGTGCCAGCAGGTCCGGGACAGGGGGCGCCTACGAGCAGTACTTC
>TRBJ2-4|-|TRBD1|TRBV30
CAWSDRVKNIQYF
TGTGCCTGGAGCGACAGGGTCAAAAACATTCAGTACTTC
>TRBJ2-1|-|-|TRBV7-6
CASSLGVTNEQFF
TGTGCCAGCAGCTTAGGAGTGACTAATGAGCAGTTCTTC
>TRBJ2-3|-|TRBD2|TRBV14
CASSQERSGMSTDTQYF
TGTGCCAGCAGCCAAGAGCGAAGCGGGATGAGCACAGATACGCAGTATTTT
>TRBJ2-5|once|-|TRBV9
CASSVIGGEETQYF
TGTGCCAGCAGCGTTATTGGCGGAGAAGAGACCCAGTACTTC
>TRBJ2-7|-|TRBD1|TRBV6-5
CASSYIVGTGVREQYF
TGTGCCAGCAGTTACATCGTTGGGACAGGGGTTCGCGAGCAGTACTTC
>TRBJ2-2|-|-|TRBV19
CASGRGVRKGDTGELFF
TGTGCCAGTGGGAGGGGGGTGAGAAAAGGGGACACCGGGGAGCTGTTTTTT
>TRBJ2-7|-|-|TRBV5-1
CASSRTVGEQYF
TGCGCCAGCAGCAGGACAGTCGGCGAGCAGTACTTC
>TRBJ2-7|-|TRBD2|TRBV5-1
CASSLSGRAYEQYF
TGCGCCAGCAGCCTTAGCGGGAGGGCTTACGAGCAGTACTTC
>TRBJ2-1|-|TRBD2|TRBV6-5
CASSYSFGTRGDEQFF
TGTGCCAGCAGTTACTCTTTCGGGACTAGGGGGGATGAGCAGTTCTTC
>TRBJ1-2|-|-|TRBV9
CASSVDSSGSDGYTF
TGTGCCAGCAGCGTAGACAGTTCAGGGTCCGATGGCTACACCTTC
>TRBJ1-2|-|-|TRBV5-4
CASSLRDRVAGGYTF
TGTGCCAGCAGCTTGCGGGATAGGGTAGCTGGGGGCTACACCTTC
>TRBJ1-1|-|TRBD1|TRBV18
CASSPTGGYTEAFF
TGTGCCAGCTCACCAACAGGGGGGTACACTGAAGCTTTCTTT
>TRBJ2-1|-|TRBD1|TRBV19
CASSTWTGGYNEQFF
TGTGCCAGTAGTACCTGGACAGGGGGATACAATGAGCAGTTCTTC
>TRBJ1-4|-|-|TRBV6-1
CASKGVAGPNEKLFF
TGTGCCAGCAAAGGAGTGGCAGGGCCTAATGAAAAACTGTTTTTT
>TRBJ1-2|-|TRBD1|TRBV4-3
CASSQGQGALGYTF
TGCGCCAGCAGCCAAGGGCAGGGGGCGCTTGGCTACACCTTC
>TRBJ1-2|-|-|TRBV6-5
CASPRRGYGYTF
TGTGCCAGCCCCCGCCGGGGCTATGGCTACACCTTC
>TRBJ2-2|-|TRBD1|TRBV14
CASSQAQGRSGELFF
TGTGCCAGCAGCCAAGCACAGGGGAGATCCGGGGAGCTGTTTTTT
>TRBJ2-1|-|-|TRBV20-1
CSASPINEQFF
TGCAGTGCTAGTCCCATCAATGAGCAGTTCTTC
>TRBJ2-7|-|-|TRBV2
CASSVSRGAYEQYF
TGTGCCAGCAGTGTTAGTAGAGGCGCCTACGAGCAGTACTTC
>TRBJ1-1|-|TRBD1|TRBV9
CASTPASGTGGDRTEAFF
TGTGCCAGCACCCCAGCCTCCGGGACAGGGGGGGATCGCACTGAAGCTTTCTTT
>TRBJ2-3|-|TRBD2|TRBV7-2
CASSPGLAGSREYF
TGTGCCAGCAGCCCTGGACTAGCGGGGTCTCGGGAGTATTTT
>TRBJ2-7|few|TRBD2|TRBV15
CATSRDLPSGGPAYEQYF
TGTGCCACCAGCAGAGATCTCCCTAGCGGGGGGCCCGCCTACGAGCAGTACTTC
>TRBJ2-7|once|TRBD2|TRBV7-9
CASSLGLAGRSSYEQYF
TGTGCCAGCAGCTTGGGGCTAGCGGGGCGAAGCTCCTACGAGCAGTACTTC
>TRBJ1-5|-|-|TRBV27
CASSPGADSNQPQHF
TGTGCCAGCAGTCCAGGGGCCGATAGCAATCAGCCCCAGCATTTT